The rows below give T cell receptor beta chains drawn from one sample of a study of CD8 T cells in ankylosing spondylitis. From the 5' RACE reads, TCRdb called clonotypes with MiXCR, one entry per CDR3 protein. The data hold about 440,000 distinct CDR3 sequences, with under 20% observed a single time. The sequenced sample was blood, either unsorted or a sorted T cell fraction (not recorded which). Receptors originate from a male donor with ankylosing spondylitis. The CDR3 runs from the conserved cysteine through the conserved F or W. Clone sizes are given selectively: once, few, many, or a class where the clone is expanded.

size	V	CDR3
few	TRBV27	CASRAIGMSLNTEAFF
many	TRBV5-1	CASSLTGGAGAFF
-	TRBV9	CASSVLTGPVDGYTF
many	TRBV5-5	CASSLSPGSEKLFF
-	TRBV20-1	CSARDTGGPVKNIQYF
-	TRBV5-1	CASSSGLAGGPIVTQYF
-	TRBV12-3/TRBV12-4	CASSLDTVRRGETQYF
-	TRBV20-1	CSGGRGAYQETQYF
few	TRBV6-5	CASSYGTGSEAFF
-	TRBV29-1	CSVQVGAYEQYF
few	TRBV7-7	CASSLSTLSYEQYF
-	TRBV2	CASSTDYGNEQFF